These T cell receptor beta chains were read from a single sample in a study of identical twins. TCRdb fed the 5' RACE reads into MiXCR, producing one record per CDR3 protein. The sample lists about 490,000 distinct CDR3 sequences, about 15% occurring once. These data also formed part of another study, on yellow fever vaccine responses in identical twins.

The material sequenced was CD4+ T cells sorted from blood. These receptors all stem from a young woman in good health. The CDR3 runs from the conserved cysteine through the conserved F or W. Each record gives: J gene, V gene, CDR3 protein.

J gene: TRBJ2-5; V gene: TRBV5-1; CDR3 protein: CASSPGQALETQYF
J gene: TRBJ2-3; V gene: TRBV4-1; CDR3 protein: CASSQVRQLSTDTQYF
J gene: TRBJ2-3; V gene: TRBV11-2; CDR3 protein: CASSPRDPGTDTQYF
J gene: TRBJ2-1; V gene: TRBV28; CDR3 protein: CASTPRWENEQFF
J gene: TRBJ2-5; V gene: TRBV2; CDR3 protein: CASSSQGETQYF
J gene: TRBJ2-3; V gene: TRBV10-3; CDR3 protein: CAISESGPRMADTQYF
J gene: TRBJ1-1; V gene: TRBV28; CDR3 protein: CASRTPTMNTEAFF
J gene: TRBJ2-1; V gene: TRBV10-3; CDR3 protein: CAIREANAPNEQFF
J gene: TRBJ2-7; V gene: TRBV18; CDR3 protein: CASSPQRWDLTGTRDEQYF
J gene: TRBJ2-7; V gene: TRBV10-3; CDR3 protein: CAIGPRQGSSNEQYF
J gene: TRBJ2-1; V gene: TRBV10-2; CDR3 protein: CASSEVAGGYNEQFF
J gene: TRBJ2-5; V gene: TRBV12-3/TRBV12-4; CDR3 protein: CASSLALGLAGGPLQETQYF
J gene: TRBJ1-5; V gene: TRBV20-1; CDR3 protein: CSASLAVNQPQHF
J gene: TRBJ2-7; V gene: TRBV7-9; CDR3 protein: CASSLDGHSYEQYF
J gene: TRBJ2-7; V gene: TRBV24-1; CDR3 protein: CATSKGGNYEQYF
J gene: TRBJ2-5; V gene: TRBV5-4; CDR3 protein: CASSLVVAYQETQYF
J gene: TRBJ1-6; V gene: TRBV5-6; CDR3 protein: CASSSQGLWNSPLHF
J gene: TRBJ2-1; V gene: TRBV3-1; CDR3 protein: CASSQVNTVYNEQFF
J gene: TRBJ2-3; V gene: TRBV29-1; CDR3 protein: CSVGWVTPDTQYF
J gene: TRBJ1-4; V gene: TRBV20-1; CDR3 protein: CSAVGGSVAEKLFF
J gene: TRBJ2-5; V gene: TRBV5-1; CDR3 protein: CASSLQSHQETQYF
J gene: TRBJ1-2; V gene: TRBV24-1; CDR3 protein: CATSDGGLMGYTF
J gene: TRBJ2-7; V gene: TRBV20-1; CDR3 protein: CSATGLAGASYEQYF
J gene: TRBJ2-1; V gene: TRBV15; CDR3 protein: CATTITSGLYLNEQFF
J gene: TRBJ2-2; V gene: TRBV5-1; CDR3 protein: CASSLAGEVTGELFF
J gene: TRBJ1-2; V gene: TRBV29-1; CDR3 protein: CSVEGRGSNYGYTF
J gene: TRBJ2-5; V gene: TRBV12-3/TRBV12-4; CDR3 protein: CASSTGLAGVLYQETQYF
J gene: TRBJ1-3; V gene: TRBV2; CDR3 protein: CASSYTASGNTIYF
J gene: TRBJ1-1; V gene: TRBV20-1; CDR3 protein: CSAAATDSLTEAFF
J gene: TRBJ2-3; V gene: TRBV20-1; CDR3 protein: CSAPSGGTDTQYF
J gene: TRBJ2-1; V gene: TRBV6-2/TRBV6-3; CDR3 protein: CASSLQASGRVSEQFF
J gene: TRBJ2-6; V gene: TRBV18; CDR3 protein: CASSSRDVNSGANVLTF
J gene: TRBJ2-2; V gene: TRBV9; CDR3 protein: CASSVGGHRSGELFF